Listed below are T cell receptor beta chains from one sample, sequenced in a study of T cells in localized non-small cell lung cancer. The protocol was immunoSEQ multiplex PCR, while the TCRdb copy is restricted to in-frame clones and leaves out a portion. This sample has around 39,000 clones; 88% occur once, and the top ten carry around 2.9%. Sequenced material: peripheral blood, taken before any cancer treatment. These receptors originate from a woman aged 35 to 69 with stage I lung adenocarcinoma. The CDR3 runs from the conserved cysteine through the conserved F or W. A D gene is named only where the DNA matches it firmly. A row's size may be missing; if present it is once, few, many or a size class.

j_call d_call cdr3_length clone_size v_call cdr3_nt cdr3_aa
TRBJ2-6 TRBD1 17 NA TRBV19 TGTGCCAGTAGCATACGGGACAGAGACTCTGGGGCCAACGTCCTGACTTTC CASSIRDRDSGANVLTF
TRBJ2-1 NA 12 NA TRBV5-1 TGCGCCAGCGGGCAGAGGTCCGATGAGCAGTTCTTC CASGQRSDEQFF
TRBJ1-1 NA 14 NA TRBV6-5 TGTGCCAGCAGTTCCGAAGAGATAGTGGCTGAAGCTTTCTTT CASSSEEIVAEAFF
TRBJ2-3 NA 16 NA TRBV5-4 TGTGCCAGCAGCGGGGGGGGCGGGAGAATTGCGGATACGCAGTATTTT CASSGGGGRIADTQYF
TRBJ2-7 NA 14 NA TRBV9 TGTGCCAGCAGCGCCGGGGACGGTACCTACGAGCAGTACTTC CASSAGDGTYEQYF
TRBJ2-1 TRBD2 16 NA TRBV5-1 TGCGCCAGCACGGTATATAGCGGGAGCTCCTACAATGAGCAGTTCTTC CASTVYSGSSYNEQFF
TRBJ2-5 TRBD1 15 NA TRBV11-2 TGTGCCAGCAGCTTTCTGACAGGGGCTGTAGAGACCCAGTACTTC CASSFLTGAVETQYF
TRBJ2-1 TRBD2 17 NA TRBV5-1 TGCGCCAGCAGCTTGGCCGGAGTAGCGGGAGGGAAAAATGAGCAGTTCTTC CASSLAGVAGGKNEQFF
TRBJ2-1 TRBD2 18 NA TRBV5-1 TGCGCCAGCAGCTTGGGGCGCGGACTAGCGGCCTCCTACAATGAGCAGTTCTTC CASSLGRGLAASYNEQFF
TRBJ2-2 NA 15 NA TRBV9 TGTGCCAGCAGCGAGGCTGGGAACTACGGCGGGGAGCTGTTTTTT CASSEAGNYGGELFF
TRBJ2-7 TRBD2 17 NA TRBV28 TGTGCCAGCAGTTCTACCCCCCTTGGCGGGAGGAAATACGAGCAGTACTTC CASSSTPLGGRKYEQYF
TRBJ2-5 NA 14 NA TRBV6-5 TGTGCCAGCAAGAAGGCAGGTCTTCAAGAGACCCAGTACTTC CASKKAGLQETQYF
TRBJ1-2 NA 11 NA TRBV19 TGTGCCAGTAGTACGACAGGCGGCTACACCTTC CASSTTGGYTF
TRBJ2-6 NA 15 NA TRBV7-2 TGTGCCAGCAGCTTAGGGGTAAATGGGGCCAACGTCCTGACTTTC CASSLGVNGANVLTF
TRBJ1-1 NA 12 NA TRBV30 TGTGCCTGGAAGGGGGTCGGCACTGAAGCTTTCTTT CAWKGVGTEAFF
TRBJ1-5 NA 15 NA TRBV27 TGTGCCAGCAGTTTGACAGGTGGAGGTAGTCAGCCCCAGCATTTT CASSLTGGGSQPQHF
TRBJ2-2 NA 16 NA TRBV5-1 TGCGCCAGCAGCTTGTTAGGACTCCAGAACACCGGGGAGCTGTTTTTT CASSLLGLQNTGELFF
TRBJ1-5 NA 11 NA TRBV20-1 TGCAGTGCCTTATCAGATCAGCCCCAGCATTTT CSALSDQPQHF
TRBJ1-2 NA 13 NA TRBV7-9 TGTGCCAGCAGCTTAGATGCTAACTATGGCTACACCTTC CASSLDANYGYTF
TRBJ2-3 NA 15 NA TRBV28 TGTGCCAGCAGTGAGGGAGGCCCCCGCACAGATACGCAGTATTTT CASSEGGPRTDTQYF
TRBJ2-7 TRBD2 16 NA TRBV18 TGTGCCAGCTCACCTACTGACTCAGCGGGGGACCACGAGCAGTACTTC CASSPTDSAGDHEQYF
TRBJ2-7 TRBD1 17 NA TRBV7-9 TGTGCCAGCAGCCCCCCCCGGGGACAGGGGGAAAACTACGAGCAGTACTTC CASSPPRGQGENYEQYF
TRBJ2-5 NA 15 NA TRBV5-4 TGTGCCAGCAGCTTGGAGGCCGCAGGCGACGCGACCCAGTACTTC CASSLEAAGDATQYF
TRBJ2-5 TRBD2 16 NA TRBV28 TGTGCCAGCAGCCACTCAGTGGGACTAGCTGTAGAGACCCAGTACTTC CASSHSVGLAVETQYF
TRBJ2-1 NA 14 NA TRBV7-2 TGTGCCAGCAGCCGGGGCCGGTTCTCCCATGAGCAGTTCTTC CASSRGRFSHEQFF
TRBJ1-1 TRBD1 13 NA TRBV28 TGTGCCAGCAGATTAGGGGGGACAGGGGGAGCTTTCTTT CASRLGGTGGAFF
TRBJ2-4 NA 14 NA TRBV6-1 TGTGCCAGCAGGAGCGGCCTAGCCAAAAACATTCAGTACTTC CASRSGLAKNIQYF
TRBJ2-4 TRBD1 14 NA TRBV18 TGTGCCAGCTCAGCGGGACAGGGCGAAAACATTCAGTACTTC CASSAGQGENIQYF
TRBJ2-2 TRBD2 16 NA TRBV11-2 TGTGCCAGCAGCTTAAGCGAGCGGGAGAACACCGGGGAGCTGTTTTTT CASSLSERENTGELFF
TRBJ1-1 NA 13 NA TRBV27 TGTGCCAGCTGTAGGGATCTGAACACTGAAGCTTTCTTT CASCRDLNTEAFF
TRBJ2-7 NA 13 NA TRBV10-3 TGTGCCATCAGTGAACAGGGAAGCTACGAGCAGTACTTC CAISEQGSYEQYF
TRBJ1-2 TRBD1 14 NA TRBV6-5 TGTGCCAGCCAAACGACGGGACAGGGTCGGGGCTACACCTTC CASQTTGQGRGYTF
TRBJ2-3 NA 15 NA TRBV2 TGTGCCAGCAGTGAAGATAGGCTTAGAGGGGATACGCAGTATTTT CASSEDRLRGDTQYF
TRBJ1-2 NA 16 few TRBV18 TGTGCCAGCTCAAATAACCGAAGGGCGACAAGCGATGGCTACACCTTC CASSNNRRATSDGYTF
TRBJ1-1 NA 13 NA TRBV7-6 TGTGCCAGCAGCACCCAGGAGAACACTGAAGCTTTCTTT CASSTQENTEAFF
TRBJ2-1 NA 13 NA TRBV7-6 TGTGCCAGCAGCTTAGGCAGCTACAATGAGCAGTTCTTC CASSLGSYNEQFF
TRBJ2-4 TRBD1 15 NA TRBV10-3 TGTGCCATCAGGGCAACCGGGACAGACAAAAACATTCAGTACTTC CAIRATGTDKNIQYF
TRBJ1-4 NA 15 NA TRBV4-1 TGCGCCAGCAGCCAAGTCACGGAGGTTGGGGGAAAACTGTTTTTT CASSQVTEVGGKLFF
TRBJ2-1 TRBD2 16 NA TRBV7-9 TGTGCCAGCACCAAGGGAGGGGATATCGGGTACAATGAGCAGTTCTTC CASTKGGDIGYNEQFF
TRBJ1-1 TRBD1 13 once TRBV6-6 TGTGCCAGCAGTTACGACAGGGCCACTGAAGCTTTCTTT CASSYDRATEAFF
TRBJ2-7 NA 12 NA TRBV2 TGTGCCAGCAGGCCTGGGGGCTACGAGCAGTACTTC CASRPGGYEQYF
TRBJ2-1 NA 12 NA TRBV30 TGTGCCTTTGGAGGGGGTTACAATGAGCAGTTCTTC CAFGGGYNEQFF
TRBJ2-3 NA 12 NA TRBV5-1 TGCGCCAGCAGCTCTCGTCCAGATACGCAGTATTTT CASSSRPDTQYF
TRBJ1-5 TRBD1 15 once TRBV28 TGTGCCAGCAGTTCCCCGGGGACAGGCAATCAGCCCCAGCATTTT CASSSPGTGNQPQHF